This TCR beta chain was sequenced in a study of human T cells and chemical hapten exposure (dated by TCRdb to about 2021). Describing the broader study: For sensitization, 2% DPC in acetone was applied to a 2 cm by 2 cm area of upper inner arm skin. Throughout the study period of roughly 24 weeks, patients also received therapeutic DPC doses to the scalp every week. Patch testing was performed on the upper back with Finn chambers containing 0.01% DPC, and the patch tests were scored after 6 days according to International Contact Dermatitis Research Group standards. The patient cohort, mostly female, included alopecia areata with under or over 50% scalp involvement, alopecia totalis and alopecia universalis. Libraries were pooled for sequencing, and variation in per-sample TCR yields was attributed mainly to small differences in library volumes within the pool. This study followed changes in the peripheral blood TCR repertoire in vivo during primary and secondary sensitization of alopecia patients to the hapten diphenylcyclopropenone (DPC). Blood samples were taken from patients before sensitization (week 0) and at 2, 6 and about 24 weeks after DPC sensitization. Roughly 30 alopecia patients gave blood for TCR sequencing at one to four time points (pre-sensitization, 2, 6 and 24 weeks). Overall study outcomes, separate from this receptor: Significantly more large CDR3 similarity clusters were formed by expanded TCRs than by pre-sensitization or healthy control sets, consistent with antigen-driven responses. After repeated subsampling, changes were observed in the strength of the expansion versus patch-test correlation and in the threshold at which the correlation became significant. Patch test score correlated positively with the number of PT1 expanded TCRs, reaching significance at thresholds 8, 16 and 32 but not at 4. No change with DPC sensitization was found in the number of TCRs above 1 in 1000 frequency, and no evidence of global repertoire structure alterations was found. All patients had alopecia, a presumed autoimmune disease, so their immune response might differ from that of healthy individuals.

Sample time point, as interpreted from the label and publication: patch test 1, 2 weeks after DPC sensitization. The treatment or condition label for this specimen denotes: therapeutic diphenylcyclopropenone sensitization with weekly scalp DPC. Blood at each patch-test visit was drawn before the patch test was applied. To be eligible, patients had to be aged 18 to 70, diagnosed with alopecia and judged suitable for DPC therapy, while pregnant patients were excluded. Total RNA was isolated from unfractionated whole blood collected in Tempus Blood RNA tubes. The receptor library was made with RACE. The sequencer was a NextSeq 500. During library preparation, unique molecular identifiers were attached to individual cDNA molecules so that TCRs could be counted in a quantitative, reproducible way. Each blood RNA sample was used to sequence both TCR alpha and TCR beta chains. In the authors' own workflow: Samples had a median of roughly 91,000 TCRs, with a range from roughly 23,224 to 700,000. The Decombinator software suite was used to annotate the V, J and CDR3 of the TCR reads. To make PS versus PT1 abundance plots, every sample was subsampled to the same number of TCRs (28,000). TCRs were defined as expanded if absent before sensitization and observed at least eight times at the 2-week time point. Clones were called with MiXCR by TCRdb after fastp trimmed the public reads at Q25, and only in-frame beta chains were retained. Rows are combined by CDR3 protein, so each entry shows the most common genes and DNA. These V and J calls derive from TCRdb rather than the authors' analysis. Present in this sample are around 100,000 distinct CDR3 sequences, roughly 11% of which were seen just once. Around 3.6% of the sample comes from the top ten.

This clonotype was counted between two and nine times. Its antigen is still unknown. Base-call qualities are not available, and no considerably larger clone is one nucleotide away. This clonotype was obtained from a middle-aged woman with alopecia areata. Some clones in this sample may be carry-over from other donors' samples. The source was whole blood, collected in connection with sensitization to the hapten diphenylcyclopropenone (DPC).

DNA sequence: TGTGCCAGCAGCTTACAGGGGTTGGCCTATAATTCACCCCTCCACTTT. This gives the protein CASSLQGLAYNSPLHF. The V and J genes are TRBV7-3 and TRBJ1-6, and TRBD1 may be the D gene, going by 6 matching bases. Trimming takes 2 bases from V and 2 bases from J, and the germline ends sit 10 bases apart. The germline V gene specifies SGHTA as CDR1 and FQGTGA as CDR2. CDR3 length: 16 amino acids, cysteine to phenylalanine. Only the CDR3 DNA is retained, 48 bases long and in frame from the first base.